A selection of T cell receptor beta chains follows, all from one sample in a study of blood T cell repertoires in COVID-19. Method: immunoSEQ multiplex PCR; TCRdb's copy keeps in-frame clones and lacks some. Of around 290,000 clones detected, about 89% appear once; the ten largest clones hold less than 9.5%. Source material: peripheral blood. These receptors all stem from a woman in her forties or fifties who had recovered from COVID-19. The CDR3 runs from the conserved cysteine through the conserved F or W. A D gene is named only where the DNA matches it firmly. Only part of the rows carry a size: once, few, many, or a class if the clone is expanded.

>-|-|14|TRBJ1-2|TRBV30
CAWSVLSGLDGYTF
TGTGCCTGGAGTGTACTGTCGGGTCTTGATGGCTACACCTTC
>-|few|17|TRBJ1-5|TRBV27
CASSLFGPGRDNQPQHF
TGTGCCAGCAGTTTATTTGGGCCAGGGAGGGACAATCAGCCCCAGCATTTT
>-|-|14|TRBJ2-7|TRBV18
CASSPTGEGYEQYF
TGTGCCAGCTCACCGACAGGGGAGGGCTACGAGCAGTACTTC
>TRBD1|-|13|TRBJ2-7|TRBV2
CASSGQGTYEQYF
TGTGCCAGCAGCGGACAGGGAACCTACGAGCAGTACTTC
>-|-|15|TRBJ2-3|TRBV5-1
CASSLERPGTDTQYF
TGCGCCAGCAGCTTGGAGCGACCCGGCACAGATACGCAGTATTTT
>-|-|15|TRBJ2-7|TRBV5-1
CASSLGLGRRGEQYF
TGCGCCAGCAGCTTGGGTCTGGGGCGAAGGGGCGAGCAGTACTTC
>-|-|15|TRBJ2-7|TRBV5-1
CASALLSRDPYEQYF
TGCGCCAGCGCTCTCCTCAGCAGGGATCCCTACGAGCAGTACTTC
>TRBD1|-|14|TRBJ1-5|TRBV24-1
CATRGRGLDQPQHF
TGTGCCACCAGGGGAAGGGGGCTGGATCAGCCCCAGCATTTT
>TRBD1|-|17|TRBJ1-2|TRBV4-3
CASSQDVAGQGNYGYTF
TGCGCCAGCAGCCAAGATGTGGCGGGACAGGGGAACTATGGCTACACCTTC
>TRBD1|-|18|TRBJ1-5|TRBV19
CASSISGQGFYSNQPQHF
TGTGCCAGTAGTATTTCGGGACAGGGATTTTATAGCAATCAGCCCCAGCATTTT
>-|-|13|TRBJ1-3|TRBV29-1
CSVFLSSGNTIYF
TGCAGCGTTTTCCTCAGCTCTGGAAACACCATATATTTT
>-|few|13|TRBJ1-1|TRBV5-1
CASSLQGDTEAFF
TGCGCCAGCAGCTTACAGGGAGACACTGAAGCTTTCTTT
>-|-|14|TRBJ2-5|TRBV4-3
CASSQDLGRETQYF
TGCGCCAGCAGCCAAGATTTGGGCAGGGAGACCCAGTACTTC
>TRBD2|-|16|TRBJ2-1|TRBV14
CASSHLAGASENEQFF
TGTGCCAGCAGCCACCTAGCGGGAGCCAGTGAGAATGAGCAGTTCTTC
>TRBD1|-|15|TRBJ1-6|TRBV7-6
CASSLGGTGVSPLHF
TGTGCCAGCAGCTTAGGAGGGACAGGGGTCTCACCCCTCCACTTT
>-|-|14|TRBJ1-3|TRBV28
CASYYSNSGNTIYF
TGTGCCAGCTATTACTCCAACTCTGGAAACACCATATATTTT
>TRBD2|once|15|TRBJ2-1|TRBV5-1
CASSLSGGAWNEQFF
TGCGCCAGCAGCTTGAGCGGGGGGGCTTGGAATGAGCAGTTCTTC
>TRBD2|-|14|TRBJ2-3|TRBV19
CASGGGGGTDTQYF
TGTGCAAGTGGAGGCGGGGGTGGCACAGATACGCAGTATTTT
>TRBD2|-|15|TRBJ2-2|TRBV7-9
CASSGGEAPHGELFF
TGTGCCAGCAGCGGGGGGGAAGCCCCTCACGGGGAGCTGTTTTTT
>TRBD2|-|15|TRBJ2-3|TRBV6-5
CASSPSGRASDTQYF
TGTGCCAGCAGTCCTAGCGGGAGGGCCTCAGATACGCAGTATTTT
>-|-|12|TRBJ2-1|TRBV5-6
CASSLAGYEQFF
TGTGCCAGCAGCTTGGCAGGGTATGAGCAGTTCTTC
>-|-|14|TRBJ2-1|TRBV28
CASSYSLHYNEQFF
TGTGCCAGCAGTTACAGCCTCCATTACAATGAGCAGTTCTTC
>TRBD1|-|13|TRBJ1-1|TRBV10-3
CASTGEADTEAFF
TGTGCCTCGACAGGGGAGGCAGACACTGAAGCTTTCTTT
>TRBD2|once|15|TRBJ2-7|TRBV7-3
CASSPDASGYYEQYF
TGTGCCAGCAGCCCAGATGCTAGCGGATACTACGAGCAGTACTTC
>-|-|13|TRBJ1-5|TRBV5-1
CASSLGTAQPQHF
TGCGCCAGCAGCTTGGGGACAGCTCAGCCCCAGCATTTT
>-|few|17|TRBJ1-5|TRBV28
CASSPSRLSPGYQPQHF
TGTGCCAGCAGTCCCTCTAGACTTTCGCCAGGGTATCAGCCCCAGCATTTT
>-|-|13|TRBJ1-1|TRBV2
CASSESGATEAFF
TGTGCCAGCAGTGAATCAGGGGCCACTGAAGCTTTCTTT
>TRBD2|-|16|TRBJ2-5|TRBV4-1
CASSQGTGLAGETQYF
TGCGCCAGCAGCCAAGGGACCGGGCTAGCGGGGGAGACCCAGTACTTC
>TRBD1|-|14|TRBJ2-7|TRBV11-2
CASSSWTGENEQYF
TGTGCCAGCAGCTCGTGGACAGGGGAGAACGAGCAGTACTTC
>-|-|15|TRBJ2-2|TRBV27
CASSLNGQPTGELFF
TGTGCCAGCAGCCTGAATGGACAGCCCACCGGGGAGCTGTTTTTT
>TRBD2|-|16|TRBJ2-5|TRBV29-1
CSVVLVAGGIQETQYF
TGCAGCGTTGTATTGGTAGCGGGGGGAATCCAAGAGACCCAGTACTTC
>-|-|13|TRBJ1-3|TRBV6-5
CASSYRDGNTIYF
TGTGCCAGCAGTTACCGAGATGGAAACACCATATATTTT
>-|-|14|TRBJ2-7|TRBV7-2
CASSLAAGSYEQYF
TGTGCCAGCAGCTTAGCGGCGGGTTCCTACGAGCAGTACTTC
>TRBD2|-|15|TRBJ2-1|TRBV5-4
CASSPTSGVANEQFF
TGTGCCAGCAGCCCGACTAGCGGGGTTGCCAATGAGCAGTTCTTC
>-|-|14|TRBJ2-7|TRBV10-3
CAISDSRGGYEQYF
TGTGCCATCAGTGATTCACGAGGGGGATACGAGCAGTACTTC
>-|-|12|TRBJ2-1|TRBV19
CASRRGYNEQFF
TGTGCCAGTAGAAGGGGATACAATGAGCAGTTCTTC
>TRBD1|-|15|TRBJ2-5|TRBV18
CASSPPARGQETQYF
TGTGCCAGCTCACCACCAGCAAGGGGGCAGGAGACCCAGTACTTC
>TRBD2|-|15|TRBJ2-7|TRBV10-3
CAISGASGKNYEQYF
TGTGCCATCAGTGGGGCTAGCGGGAAAAACTACGAGCAGTACTTC
>TRBD1|-|14|TRBJ2-2|TRBV10-1
CASSVIQGAGELFF
TGCGCCAGCAGTGTGATCCAGGGGGCCGGGGAGCTGTTTTTT
>-|-|14|TRBJ2-3|TRBV5-4
CASKPVFSTDTQYF
TGTGCCAGCAAACCGGTATTTAGCACAGATACGCAGTATTTT
>TRBD1|-|17|TRBJ2-7|TRBV4-3
CASSQDGSGTGSYEQYF
TGCGCCAGCAGCCAAGATGGCTCCGGGACAGGGTCCTACGAGCAGTACTTC
>-|-|16|TRBJ2-2|TRBV13
CASSFTTVSGPGELFF
TGTGCCAGCAGCTTCACTACTGTATCGGGTCCCGGGGAGCTGTTTTTT
>-|-|14|TRBJ2-1|TRBV9
CASSVKFWGDEQFF
TGTGCCAGCAGCGTAAAGTTCTGGGGAGATGAGCAGTTCTTC